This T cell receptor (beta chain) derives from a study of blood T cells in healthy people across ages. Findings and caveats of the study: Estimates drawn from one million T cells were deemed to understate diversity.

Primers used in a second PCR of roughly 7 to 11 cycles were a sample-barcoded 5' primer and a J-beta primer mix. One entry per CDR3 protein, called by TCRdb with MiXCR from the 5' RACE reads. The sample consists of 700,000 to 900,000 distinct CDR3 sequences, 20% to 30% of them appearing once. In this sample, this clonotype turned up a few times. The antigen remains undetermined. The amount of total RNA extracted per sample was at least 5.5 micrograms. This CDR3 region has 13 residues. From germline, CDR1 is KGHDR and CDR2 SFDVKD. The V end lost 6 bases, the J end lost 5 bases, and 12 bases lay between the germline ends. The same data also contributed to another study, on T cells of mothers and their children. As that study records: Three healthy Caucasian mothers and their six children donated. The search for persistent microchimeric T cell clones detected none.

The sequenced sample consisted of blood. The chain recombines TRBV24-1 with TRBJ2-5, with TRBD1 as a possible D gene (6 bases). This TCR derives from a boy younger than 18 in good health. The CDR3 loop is CATSPGAGETQYF. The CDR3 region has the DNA TGTGCCACCAGTCCAGGGGCAGGGGAGACCCAGTACTTC.